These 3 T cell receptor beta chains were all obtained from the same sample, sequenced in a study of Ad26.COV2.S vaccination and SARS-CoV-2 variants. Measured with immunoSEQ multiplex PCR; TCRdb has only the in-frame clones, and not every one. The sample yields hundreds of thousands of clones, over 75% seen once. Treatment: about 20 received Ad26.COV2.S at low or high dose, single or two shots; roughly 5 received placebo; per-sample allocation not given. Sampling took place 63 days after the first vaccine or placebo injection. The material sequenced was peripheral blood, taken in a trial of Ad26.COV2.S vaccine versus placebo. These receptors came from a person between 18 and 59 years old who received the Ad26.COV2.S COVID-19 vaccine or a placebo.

The CDR3 DNA reads as TGTGCCAGCAGCTTGCTGGACAGGGGCGAGGATAGGAACTATGGCTACACCTTC. Translating gives CASSLLDRGEDRNYGYTF. The chain is built from TRBV5-5 and TRBJ1-2; 9 bases are shared with TRBD1. Per germline, CDR1 SGHKS and CDR2 YYEKEE (reference sequence). The junction had 12 bases not matched to a gene; V was cut back by 1 base and J by 2 bases. The CDR3 spans 18 residues.

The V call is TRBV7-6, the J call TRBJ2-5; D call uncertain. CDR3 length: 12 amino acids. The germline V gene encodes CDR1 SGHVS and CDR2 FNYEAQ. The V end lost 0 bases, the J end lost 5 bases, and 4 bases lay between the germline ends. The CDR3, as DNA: TGTGCCAGCAGCTTAGCCCAGGAGACCCAGTACTTC. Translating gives CASSLAQETQYF.

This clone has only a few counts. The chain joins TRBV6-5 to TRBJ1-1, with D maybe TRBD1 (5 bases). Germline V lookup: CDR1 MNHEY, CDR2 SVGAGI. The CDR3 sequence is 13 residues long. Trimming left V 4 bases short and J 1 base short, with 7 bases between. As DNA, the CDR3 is TGTGCCAGCAGTTCCGACAGGAACACTGAAGCTTTCTTT. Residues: CASSSDRNTEAFF.